This T cell receptor beta chain stems from a study of technical replicates of blood from several donors. J gave up 3 bases and V 1 base, and 12 bases lay outside the gene matches. CDR3 size: 18 residues. CDR1 MGHRA and CDR2 YSYEKL come from the germline V gene. This clone occurred once. Sequenced by immunoSEQ multiplex PCR; TCRdb stores in-frame clones only, minus some. The sample includes 84,000 or so clones, about 94% of them seen just once. The sequence was obtained from a human donor in good health. Material for sequencing was T cells isolated from PBMCs. The chain has TRBV4-1 and TRBJ1-5; TRBD1 matches 7 bases. For the CDR3, the DNA is TGCGCCAGCAGCCAAGCAGGTGCCTATGGACAGGACAATCAGCCCCAGCATTTT. It specifies CASSQAGAYGQDNQPQHF.